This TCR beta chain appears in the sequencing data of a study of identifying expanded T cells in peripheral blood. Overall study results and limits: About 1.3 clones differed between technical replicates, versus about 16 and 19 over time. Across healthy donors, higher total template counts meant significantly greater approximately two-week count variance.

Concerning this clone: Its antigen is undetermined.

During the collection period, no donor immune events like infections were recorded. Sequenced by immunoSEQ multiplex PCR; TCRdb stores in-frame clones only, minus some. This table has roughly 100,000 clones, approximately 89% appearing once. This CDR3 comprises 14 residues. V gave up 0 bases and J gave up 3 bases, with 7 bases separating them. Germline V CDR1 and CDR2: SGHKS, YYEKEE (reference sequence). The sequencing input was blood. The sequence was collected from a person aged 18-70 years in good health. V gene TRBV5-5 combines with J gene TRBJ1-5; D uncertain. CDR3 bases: TGTGCCAGCAGCTTGGGCTCCCACAATCAGCCCCAGCATTTT. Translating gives CASSLGSHNQPQHF. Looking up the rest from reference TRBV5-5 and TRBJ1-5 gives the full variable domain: DAGVTQSPTHLIKTRGQQVTLRCSPISGHKSVSWYQQVLGQGPQFIFQYYEKEERGRGNFPDRFSARQFPNYSSELNVNALLLGDSALYLCASSLGSHNQPQHFGDGTRLSIL.